The 17 T cell receptor beta chains given below trace back to one sample, sequenced in a study of glioma-infiltrating T cells after dendritic cell vaccination. Time point here: after dendritic cell vaccination, including at tumor progression/relapse. The protocol was immunoSEQ multiplex PCR, while the TCRdb copy is restricted to in-frame clones and leaves out a portion. This sample has about 58,000 clones; just under 85% occur once, and the top ten carry around 14%. The sequences come from blood, collected after dendritic cell vaccination. The receptors shown here come from a human donor with glioblastoma.

This chain joins TRBV7-8 and TRBJ2-7, with D perhaps matching TRBD2 (6 bases). The germline V and J ends were trimmed by 1 base and 5 bases, with 12 bases remaining between them. CDR1 and CDR2 from the germline V gene are SGHVS and FQNEAQ. The CDR3 length is 14 residues. CDR3 nucleotides: TGTGCCAGCAGCTTAGTTACTAGCTCAGACGAGCAGTACTTC. This encodes CASSLVTSSDEQYF. Looking up the rest from reference TRBV7-8 and TRBJ2-7 gives the full variable domain: GAGVSQSPRYKVAKRGQDVALRCDPISGHVSLFWYQQALGQGPEFLTYFQNEAQLDKSGLPSDRFFAERPEGSVSTLKIQRTQQEDSAVYLCASSLVTSSDEQYFGPGTRLTVT.

The chain links TRBV13 to TRBJ1-6, with D possibly being TRBD1 (5 bases). This CDR3 spans 13 amino acids. V lost 4 bases, J lost 9 bases, and 10 bases lay in between. Germline CDR1 is PRHDT and CDR2 is FYEKMQ (reference sequence). The CDR3, as DNA: TGTGCCAGCAGCTCAGGGACTACTTCACCCCTCCACTTT. As protein: CASSSGTTSPLHF.

The chain has TRBV5-1 and TRBJ1-4; TRBD1 might be the D (6 bases). Germline CDR1 and CDR2: SGHRS and YFSETQ. CDR3 length equals 16 residues. V gave up 0 bases and J gave up 2 bases, with 11 bases separating them. CDR3 sequence: CASSLVPGVTNEKLFF. As DNA, the CDR3 is TGCGCCAGCAGCTTGGTGCCAGGGGTGACTAATGAAAAACTGTTTTTT.

This clone was counted once. This chain connects TRBV5-1 to TRBJ2-7; no clear D. CDR3 length: 16 amino acids. Germline loops: CDR1 SGHRS, CDR2 YFSETQ. Trimming left V 4 bases short and J 0 bases short, with 17 bases between. The CDR3 reads CASSPGGGSSSYEQYF. CDR3 bases: TGCGCCAGCAGCCCCGGTGGCGGATCGAGCTCCTACGAGCAGTACTTC.

Comments on this clone: Other DNA sequences in the sample encode the same CDR3. V usage is TRBV5-1 and J usage is TRBJ2-7, with a tentative D call TRBD2 (6 bases). The germline CDR1 and CDR2 sequences are SGHRS and YFSETQ. This CDR3 has 14 amino acids. Trimming removed 0 bases at V and 0 bases at J, with 7 bases between. This CDR3 is CASSLAGGSYEQYF. CDR3 DNA: TGCGCCAGCAGCTTGGCCGGGGGCTCCTACGAGCAGTACTTC.

This clone was seen only once. The V and J genes are TRBV5-1 and TRBJ2-2; D perhaps matches TRBD1 (6 bases). CDR1 SGHRS and CDR2 YFSETQ come from the germline V gene. V gave up 2 bases and J gave up 6 bases, with 14 bases separating them. This CDR3 has 15 residues. The CDR3 is CASSLASGAAGELFF. The CDR3 nucleotides are TGCGCCAGCAGCTTAGCCTCAGGGGCAGCCGGGGAGCTGTTTTTT.

This clone was observed a single time. J is TRBJ1-4 and V is TRBV7-2, with 8 bases fitting TRBD1. Germline loops: CDR1 SGHTA, CDR2 FQGNSA. After removal of 5 bases from V and 6 bases from J, the junction contained 8 bases not matched to a gene. The CDR3 spans 15 residues. CDR3 nucleotides: TGTGCCAGCAGCGTTCGACAGGGGATGGATGAAAAACTGTTTTTT. It is translated as CASSVRQGMDEKLFF. The whole variable domain, filled in from reference TRBV7-2 and TRBJ1-4, reads GAGVSQSPSNKVTEKGKDVELRCDPISGHTALYWYRQSLGQGLEFLIYFQGNSAPDKSGLPSDRFSAERTGGSVSTLTIQRTQQEDSAVYLCASSVRQGMDEKLFFGSGTQLSVL.

The CDR3 DNA sequence: TGTGCCAGTAGTCCCAATCAGGGGTCTGAAGCTTTCTTT. It specifies CASSPNQGSEAFF. This chain connects TRBV19 to TRBJ1-1; D may be TRBD1 (6 bases). V lost 5 bases and J lost 6, with 13 bases in between. The CDR3 spans 13 residues. Germline CDR1 LNHDA, CDR2 SQIVND (reference sequence).

This chain uses TRBV7-9 with TRBJ1-2, with 8 bases that match TRBD1. The germline V gene has CDR1 SEHNR and CDR2 FQNEAQ (reference sequence). V trimming: 5 bases; J trimming: 4 bases; junction bases outside the gene matches: 3. There are 13 residues in the CDR3. The CDR3 spells CASSRTGFYGYTF. The DNA for the CDR3 is TGTGCCAGCAGCCGGACAGGGTTCTATGGCTACACCTTC.

This chain uses TRBV19 with TRBJ2-7; TRBD1 agrees at 8 bases. The V gene end was trimmed by 5 bases and the J gene end by 3 bases; junction bases not matched to a gene: 6. Germline loops: CDR1 LNHDA, CDR2 SQIVND (reference sequence). The CDR3 consists of 14 residues. CDR3 nucleotide sequence: TGTGCCAGTAGTGGGAGACAGGGGATCTACGAGCAGTACTTC. The encoded protein is CASSGRQGIYEQYF.

The chain links TRBV4-2 to TRBJ1-2; weak D call: TRBD1 (6 bases). From germline, CDR1 is LGHNA and CDR2 YNFKEQ. The CDR3 is 18 residues long. V lost 3 bases to trimming and J lost 4 bases, with 24 bases between them. CDR3 region: CASSQAGGQTRLSYGYTF. Here the CDR3 DNA reads TGTGCCAGCAGCCAGGCGGGGGGGCAGACCCGGTTGAGCTATGGCTACACCTTC.

The V call is TRBV18, the J call TRBJ1-1, with D uncertain. This CDR3 is 12 amino acids long. Germline-derived CDR1 and CDR2 are KGHSH and LQKENI. Trimming removed 5 bases at V and 1 base at J, with 5 bases between. The CDR3 is CASSIANTEAFF. The CDR3 nucleotides read TGTGCCAGCTCAATAGCGAACACTGAAGCTTTCTTT. The whole variable domain, filled in from reference TRBV18 and TRBJ1-1, reads NAGVMQNPRHLVRRRGQEARLRCSPMKGHSHVYWYRQLPEEGLKFMVYLQKENIIDESGMPKERFSAEFPKEGPSILRIQQVVRGDSAAYFCASSIANTEAFFGQGTRLTVV.

The gene calls are TRBV2 and TRBJ2-5, with TRBD2 identical over 12 bases. The CDR3 totals 14 residues. V lost 7 bases and J lost 4; bases outside the gene matches: 4. Per germline, CDR1 SNHLY and CDR2 FYNNEI. The CDR3 sequence: CASNGLAGRETQYF. The CDR3 DNA is TGTGCCAGCAACGGACTAGCGGGGAGAGAGACCCAGTACTTC. Supplemented by reference TRBV2 and TRBJ2-5, the full variable domain reads EPEVTQTPSHQVTQMGQEVILRCVPISNHLYFYWYRQILGQKVEFLVSFYNNEISEKSEIFDDQFSVERPDGSNFTLKIRSTKLEDSAMYFCASNGLAGRETQYFGPGTRLLVL.

The chain uses TRBV4-1 and TRBJ2-5, with D possibly TRBD2 on 5 matching bases. Germline CDR1 MGHRA, CDR2 YSYEKL. The CDR3 has 15 residues. Trimming left V 3 bases short and J 5 bases short, with 16 bases between. This chain's CDR3 is CASSHQAVPEETQYF. The CDR3 coding sequence is TGCGCCAGCAGCCACCAAGCGGTCCCAGAGGAGACCCAGTACTTC.

V gene TRBV7-3 combines with J gene TRBJ2-3, with 7 nucleotides matching TRBD1. This CDR3 region has 16 residues. Germline-derived CDR1 and CDR2 are SGHTA and FQGTGA. V lost 5 bases to trimming and J lost 0 bases; unmatched junction nucleotides: 8. The CDR3 loop reads CASSDGRQGSTDTQYF. The CDR3 nucleotides read TGTGCCAGCAGCGATGGTAGACAGGGTAGCACAGATACGCAGTATTTT.

The chain combines TRBV6-5 with TRBJ1-5; 8 nucleotides match TRBD1. After removal of 8 bases from V and 7 bases from J, the junction contained 13 bases not matched to a gene. Germline V lookup: CDR1 MNHEY, CDR2 SVGAGI. The CDR3 runs to 15 residues. For the CDR3, the DNA is TGTGCCAGCGGACAGGGAACCGATCCAGACCAGCCCCAGCATTTT. It translates to CASGQGTDPDQPQHF.

The J gene is TRBJ1-6, the V gene TRBV4-1, with a possible D match to TRBD1 (5 bases). With 4 bases removed from V and 9 bases from J, the gap between germline ends came to 19 bases. This CDR3 has 16 residues. Germline-derived CDR1 and CDR2 are MGHRA and YSYEKL. The CDR3 sequence is CASSRIASGVGSPLHF. The CDR3 nucleotides read TGCGCCAGCAGCCGCATTGCCTCGGGGGTCGGTTCACCCCTCCACTTT.